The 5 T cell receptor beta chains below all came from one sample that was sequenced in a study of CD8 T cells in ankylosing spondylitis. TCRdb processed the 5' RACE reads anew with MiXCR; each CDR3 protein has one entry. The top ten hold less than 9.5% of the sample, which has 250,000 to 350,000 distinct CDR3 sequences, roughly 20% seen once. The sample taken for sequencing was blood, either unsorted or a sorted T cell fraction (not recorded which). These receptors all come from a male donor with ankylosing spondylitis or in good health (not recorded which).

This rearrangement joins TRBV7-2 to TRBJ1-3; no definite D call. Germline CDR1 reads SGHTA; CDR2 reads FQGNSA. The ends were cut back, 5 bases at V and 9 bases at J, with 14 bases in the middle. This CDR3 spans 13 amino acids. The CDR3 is CASSPEVPPTIYF. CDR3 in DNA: TGTGCCAGCAGCCCCGAGGTCCCTCCCACCATATATTTT.

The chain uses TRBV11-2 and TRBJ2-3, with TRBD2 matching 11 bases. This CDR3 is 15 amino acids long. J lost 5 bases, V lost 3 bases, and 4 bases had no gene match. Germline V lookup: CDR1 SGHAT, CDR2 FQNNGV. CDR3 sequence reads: CASSLRLAGKDTQYF. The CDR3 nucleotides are TGTGCCAGCAGCTTGAGACTAGCGGGAAAAGATACGCAGTATTTT.

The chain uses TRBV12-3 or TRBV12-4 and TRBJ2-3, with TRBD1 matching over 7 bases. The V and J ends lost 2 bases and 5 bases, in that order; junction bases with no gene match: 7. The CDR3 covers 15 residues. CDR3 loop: CASSLRGLGEDTQYF. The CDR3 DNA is TGTGCCAGCAGTTTAAGGGGGCTTGGAGAAGATACGCAGTATTTT.

CDR3 region: CSPHSRGSYEQYV. CDR3 nucleotides: TGCAGTCCACACTCCCGGGGTAGCTACGAGCAGTACGTC. The chain recombines TRBV20-1 with TRBJ2-7; possible D gene TRBD2, 5 bases. CDR1 is DFQATT and CDR2 is SNEGSKA in the germline V gene (reference sequence). Trimming took off 8 bases at V and 3 bases at J, with 17 bases between the two ends. The CDR3 length is 13 residues.

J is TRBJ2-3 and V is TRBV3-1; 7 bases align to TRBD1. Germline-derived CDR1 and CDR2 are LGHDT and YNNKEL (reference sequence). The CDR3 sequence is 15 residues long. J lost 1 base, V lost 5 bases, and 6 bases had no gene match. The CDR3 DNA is TGTGCCAGCAGCATAAGGACAGGCGGCACAGATACGCAGTATTTT. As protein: CASSIRTGGTDTQYF.